This TCR beta chain was recorded in a study of blood T cells in healthy people across ages. This CDR3 has 14 amino acids. The germline V gene has CDR1 SEHNR and CDR2 FQNEAQ (reference sequence). Unmatched junction bases numbered 9, after V lost 3 bases and J lost 10 bases. Primers used in a second PCR of roughly 6 to 12 cycles were a sample-barcoded 5' primer and a J-beta primer mix. TCRdb independently ran MiXCR on the 5' RACE reads; one entry per CDR3 protein. Here the sample spans 1.5 million or so distinct CDR3 sequences, 40% to 45% being singletons. This clonotype was picked up a small number of times.

The TCR originated in a woman aged 18 to 35 in good health. Specimen: blood. The chain couples TRBV7-9 to TRBJ2-1; TRBD2 agrees at 7 bases. The CDR3 is CASSLGLRWWEQFF. In DNA form, the CDR3 reads TGTGCCAGCAGCTTGGGACTACGGTGGTGGGAGCAGTTCTTC.